These 23 T cell receptor beta chains came from one sample sequenced in a study of T cell responses to AZD1222 COVID-19 vaccine. TCRdb's copy holds only in-frame clones and misses some; the assay was immunoSEQ multiplex PCR. The repertoire holds 85,000 to 100,000 clones, 90% to 95% seen once, with more than 9.5% in the top ten. Sequencing was performed on peripheral blood, taken on day 0 of AZD1222 vaccination. The source is an adult in good health.

V usage is TRBV5-6 and J usage is TRBJ2-1, with TRBD1 matching 7 bases. The CDR3 is 17 residues long. The V gene end was trimmed by 0 bases and the J gene end by 0 bases; junction bases not matched to a gene: 6. Germline V gene data show CDR1 as SGHDT and CDR2 as YYEEEE. Written as DNA, the CDR3 is TGTGCCAGCAGCTTGGAGGCAGGGGGTATCTCCTACAATGAGCAGTTCTTC. Translated, it gives CASSLEAGGISYNEQFF.

This clone appeared a single time. CDR3 loop: CASSVEGRLYQETQYF. CDR3 nucleotides: TGTGCCAGCAGCGTAGAGGGCAGATTGTACCAAGAGACCCAGTACTTC. This chain links TRBV9 with TRBJ2-5; D not resolved. Germline CDR1 SGDLS, CDR2 YYNGEE. The V end lost 0 bases, the J end lost 0 bases, and 12 bases lay between the germline ends. This CDR3 contains 16 residues.

This clone was detected once. The rearrangement uses TRBV4-2 and TRBJ2-1; weak D call: TRBD1 (8 bases). This CDR3 contains 15 residues. Looked up from germline, CDR1 is LGHNA and CDR2 is YNFKEQ. Trimming took 6 bases from V and 5 from J, leaving 17 bases between them. The CDR3 DNA reads TGTGCCAGCAGAAAAGGACAGGGAGGGGACAATGAGCAGTTCTTC. Translation: CASRKGQGGDNEQFF.

The chain is built from TRBV5-1 and TRBJ2-2; D unclear. Germline CDR1 is SGHRS and CDR2 is YFSETQ. This CDR3 region has 14 residues. V was shortened by 2 bases and J by 2 bases, with 7 bases between the two germline ends. This chain's CDR3 is CASSLNINTGELFF. In DNA form, the CDR3 reads TGCGCCAGCAGCTTAAACATAAACACCGGGGAGCTGTTTTTT.

The CDR3 sequence is CASSLNWGETQYF. Written as DNA, the CDR3 is TGTGCCAGCAGCTTAAATTGGGGGGAGACCCAGTACTTC. The chain carries TRBV7-3 and TRBJ2-5; D might be TRBD1 or TRBD2, each matching 5 bases. CDR3 length equals 13 residues. V dropped 1 base and J dropped 5 bases, with 8 bases sitting between them. Germline-derived CDR1 and CDR2 are SGHTA and FQGTGA.

The chain couples TRBV10-2 to TRBJ2-1; D not resolved. There are 13 residues in the CDR3. CDR1 is WSHSY and CDR2 is SAAADI in the germline V gene. Trimming cost V 4 bases and J 3 bases, with 7 bases left between them. DNA for the CDR3: TGCGCCAGCAGTGTGGTAGTCTACAATGAGCAGTTCTTC. It encodes CASSVVVYNEQFF.

The chain combines TRBV30 with TRBJ1-1; D call uncertain. The CDR3 has 17 amino acids. Germline CDR1 and CDR2: GTSNPN and SVGIG (reference sequence). Trimming pared 8 bases from V and 5 bases from J, leaving 30 bases between. The chain's CDR3 is CAHLTDALRGLRTEAFF. The CDR3 DNA reads TGTGCCCACCTTACTGACGCCCTTAGAGGGTTAAGGACTGAAGCTTTCTTT.

The chain is built from TRBV28 and TRBJ2-2, with D possibly TRBD1 on 7 matching bases. CDR3 length: 15 residues. Germline-derived CDR1 and CDR2 are MDHEN and SYDVKM. Trimming pared 3 bases from V and 4 bases from J, leaving 12 bases between. The CDR3 loop is CASSFRQGLTGELFF. The CDR3 region has the DNA TGTGCCAGCAGTTTTCGACAGGGACTCACCGGGGAGCTGTTTTTT.

The rearrangement links TRBV3-1 (or the pseudogene TRBV3-2) to TRBJ2-7; D ambiguous. Germline V CDR1 and CDR2: LGHDT, YNNKEL (reference sequence). CDR3 length: 12 residues. Between the trimmed V and J ends, which lost 0 bases and 3 bases, there was a span of 3 bases. The DNA for the CDR3 is TGTGCCAGCAGCCAAGATAACTACGAGCAGTACTTC. Amino acids: CASSQDNYEQYF.

This sequence joins TRBV19 and TRBJ2-5, with a possible D match to TRBD2 (6 bases). V lost 4 bases to trimming and J lost 4 bases, with 10 bases between them. The CDR3 runs 13 residues. Looked up from germline, CDR1 is LNHDA and CDR2 is SQIVND (reference sequence). The chain's CDR3 is CASSRGDSETQYF. The CDR3, as DNA: TGTGCCAGTAGTAGGGGGGACTCAGAGACCCAGTACTTC.

The chain uses TRBV7-8 and TRBJ2-1; 9 bases match TRBD1. CDR1 and CDR2 from the germline V gene are SGHVS and FQNEAQ. V was pared by 5 bases and J by 1 base, with 3 bases of the junction left unmatched. CDR3 size: 15 residues. The CDR3 sequence is CASSPDRGSYNEQFF. The CDR3 DNA is TGTGCCAGCAGCCCGGACAGGGGATCCTACAATGAGCAGTTCTTC.

The rearrangement joins TRBV3-1 (or the pseudogene TRBV3-2) to TRBJ1-4, with D possibly being TRBD1 (6 bases). V lost 2 bases, J lost 0 bases, and 16 bases lay in between. This CDR3 spans 18 amino acids. The germline V gene has CDR1 LGHDT and CDR2 YNNKEL (reference sequence). CDR3 sequence: CASSQQGGTSATNEKLFF. CDR3 nucleotides: TGTGCCAGCAGCCAACAGGGAGGGACAAGCGCAACTAATGAAAAACTGTTTTTT.

The rearrangement joins TRBV9 to TRBJ2-2; TRBD1 is a possible D gene (6 bases). With 0 bases removed from V and 2 bases from J, the gap between germline ends came to 14 bases. Germline V gene lookup returns CDR1 SGDLS and CDR2 YYNGEE. The CDR3 runs 17 residues. CDR3 nucleotide sequence: TGTGCCAGCAGCGTAGCCCCGACAGGTATCAACACCGGGGAGCTGTTTTTT. Encoded protein: CASSVAPTGINTGELFF.

This sequence joins TRBV7-9 and TRBJ1-2; 10 bases are a match to TRBD1. The CDR3 sequence is 16 residues long. CDR1 is SEHNR, CDR2 FQNEAQ, per germline (reference sequence). Germline trimming cut 1 base from V and 4 bases from J; bases unmatched to any gene: 6. CDR3 nucleotide sequence: TGTGCCAGCAGCTTAGGTGGGACAGGGGTCGTCTATGGCTACACCTTC. This gives the protein CASSLGGTGVVYGYTF. The whole variable domain, filled in from reference TRBV7-9 and TRBJ1-2, reads DTGVSQNPRHKITKRGQNVTFRCDPISEHNRLYWYRQTLGQGPEFLTYFQNEAQLEKSRLLSDRFSAERPKGSFSTLEIQRTEQGDSAMYLCASSLGGTGVVYGYTFGSGTRLTVV.

This clone has only one observation. The chain links TRBV10-3 to TRBJ2-7, with 7 positions matching TRBD2. The germline V gene encodes CDR1 ENHRY and CDR2 SYGVKD. Trimming at V came to 5 bases and at J to 6 bases, leaving 4 bases not matched to a gene. This CDR3 region has 12 residues. CDR3 coding DNA: TGTGCCATCAGTTCCAGGGAGGGCGAGCAGTACTTC. It encodes CAISSREGEQYF.

The chain couples TRBV30 to TRBJ2-2, with TRBD1 matching 10 bases. J lost 6 bases, V lost 2 bases, and 12 bases had no gene match. CDR1 GTSNPN and CDR2 SVGIG come from the germline V gene (reference sequence). CDR3 length: 17 amino acids. CDR3 residues: CAWSPRVGTGESGELFF. In DNA form, the CDR3 reads TGTGCCTGGAGTCCACGAGTCGGGACAGGGGAATCCGGGGAGCTGTTTTTT.

The CDR3 DNA follows: TGTGCCAGCAGCTCTGGAAACACCATATATTTT. Translating gives CASSSGNTIYF. The rearrangement uses TRBV7-9 and TRBJ1-3; D is unclear. The V end lost 4 bases, the J end lost 2 bases, and 0 bases lay between the germline ends. This CDR3 has 11 residues. CDR1 and CDR2 (germline): SEHNR, FQNEAQ (reference sequence).

As for this clone: The DNA is left out, because the CDR3 cannot be placed on it with certainty; the CDR3 is given as TCRdb lists it. The chain recombines TRBV27 with TRBJ2-5; the table's TRBD1 call for D was not verified on the DNA. Looked up from germline, CDR1 is MNHEY and CDR2 is SMNVEV (reference sequence). From its first to its last residue, the CDR3 has 16 amino acids. The CDR3 is CASSSSTGGTLETQYF.

The chain employs TRBV6-4 and TRBJ1-1; 8 bases line up with TRBD1. Germline-derived CDR1 and CDR2 are MRHNA and SNTAGT. This CDR3 region has 15 residues. The trim removed 6 bases at V and 1 base at J, leaving 7 bases unmatched. DNA for the CDR3: TGTGCCAGCAGGATGACAGGGGCAGCGAACACTGAAGCTTTCTTT. This translates into CASRMTGAANTEAFF.

The chain recombines TRBV5-4 with TRBJ1-1; 10 nucleotides align to TRBD1. The CDR3 covers 17 residues. The V segment lost 0 bases and the J segment 3 bases; nucleotides outside the gene matches: 8. The germline V gene encodes CDR1 SGHNT and CDR2 YYREEE (reference sequence). The CDR3 is CASSLEIPGQGYTEAFF. CDR3 DNA: TGTGCCAGCAGCTTGGAAATCCCGGGACAGGGGTACACTGAAGCTTTCTTT. Full variable domain (outside the CDR3, taken from reference TRBV5-4 and TRBJ1-1): ETGVTQSPTHLIKTRGQQVTLRCSSQSGHNTVSWYQQALGQGPQFIFQYYREEENGRGNFPPRFSGLQFPNYSSELNVNALELDDSALYLCASSLEIPGQGYTEAFFGQGTRLTVV.

CDR3 amino acids: CASTLGVGNQPQHF. CDR3 sequence (DNA): TGTGCCAGCACCCTTGGGGTGGGCAATCAGCCCCAGCATTTT. This chain connects TRBV28 to TRBJ1-5, with D hard to call. The CDR3 spans 14 residues. The ends were cut back, 7 bases at V and 2 bases at J, with 12 bases in the middle. CDR1 MDHEN and CDR2 SYDVKM come from the germline V gene.

This clone was found once. The V and J genes are TRBV6-1 and TRBJ2-7; either TRBD1 or TRBD2 may fit D (5 bases each). V was shortened by 1 base and J by 7 bases, with 14 bases between the two germline ends. CDR3 length equals 14 residues. In germline, CDR1 is MNHNS, CDR2 SASEGT. The CDR3 DNA sequence: TGTGCCAGCAGTGAAGGAGAGGGACGAGGAGAGCAGTACTTC. Its protein is CASSEGEGRGEQYF.

This clone was counted between two and nine times. The rearrangement joins TRBV30 to TRBJ1-5; tentative D call: TRBD1 (6 bases). The ends were cut back, 2 bases at V and 4 bases at J, with 18 bases in the middle. There are 16 residues in the CDR3. Germline V gene data show CDR1 as GTSNPN and CDR2 as SVGIG (reference sequence). The CDR3 here is CAWSPTSGVVNQPQHF. CDR3 nucleotide sequence: TGTGCCTGGAGTCCCACCTCAGGGGTGGTTAATCAGCCCCAGCATTTT.